This record looks at one T cell receptor (beta chain) sequence and its context. The antigen is not known. Clones were read by immunoSEQ multiplex PCR, and TCRdb kept only the in-frame ones, dropping some. The repertoire includes 9,500 to 12,000 clones, 60% to 80% of them detected once, and 33% sits in the top ten. The data originate from a study of OX40 agonist ivuxolimab in advanced cancers. At the level of the study: Patients were treated with ivuxolimab, an agonistic anti-OX40 (CD134) antibody. Of the participants, over 30% had some prior anti-PD-1, anti-PD-L1 or anti-CTLA-4 therapy, which was allowed.

Germline loops: CDR1 SGHTA, CDR2 FQGTGA. V lost 0 bases and J 0 bases, leaving 6 bases between the germline ends. This CDR3 has 16 residues. General study points: Expanded peripheral T cells had an undetermined antigen specificity. Expanded clones were, on average, more numerous in CD8+ T cells than in CD4+.

The chain links TRBV7-3 to TRBJ2-6; a possible D gene is TRBD1 (5 bases). The receptor comes from an adult with an advanced solid tumor such as melanoma, head and neck, liver or kidney cancer. Material: CD4+ or CD8+ T cells sorted from blood, obtained in a trial of the OX40 agonist ivuxolimab. CDR3 region: CASSLTTASGANVLTF. The CDR3 DNA follows: TGTGCCAGCAGCTTAACGACAGCCTCTGGGGCCAACGTCCTGACTTTC.